The source of this T cell receptor (beta chain) is a study of STAT5B mutations in CD4+ large granular lymphocyte leukemia. In regard to this clone: The antigen is not known.

The V gene's germline CDR1 is SEHNR and CDR2 FQNEAQ (reference sequence). The CDR3 totals 14 residues. The germline V and J ends were trimmed by 5 bases and 11 bases, with 18 bases remaining between them. General study points: TRBV06-family usage was enriched in top patient clones (8/27) versus controls (2/35). The clonality comparison with controls used just six or seven CD4-sorted patient samples.

CD4+ T-LGLL patients came from Padova, Helsinki and Shinshu hematology units. In the source study's methods: The detection floor for productive clonotype frequency was 2.59 x 10-5. Generated by immunoSEQ multiplex PCR, the TCRdb table keeps only in-frame clones and is missing some. Clonal size and the V and J genes are those of that table, whereas D and trimming came from the DNA. The sample includes 9,000 to 10,000 clones, about 80% of them seen just once. The genes are TRBV7-9 and TRBJ1-4; D not certain. The sequencing sample was made of PBMCs. The receptor was isolated from a man aged 55 to 70 with CD4+ T-cell large granular lymphocyte leukemia. The CDR3 protein is CASSDTAYRFKLFF. DNA of the CDR3: TGTGCCAGCAGCGACACGGCATACAGATTCAAACTGTTTTTT. The entire variable domain, with the rest obtained from reference TRBV7-9 and TRBJ1-4, is as follows: DTGVSQNPRHKITKRGQNVTFRCDPISEHNRLYWYRQTLGQGPEFLTYFQNEAQLEKSRLLSDRFSAERPKGSFSTLEIQRTEQGDSAMYLCASSDTAYRFKLFFGSGTQLSVL.